The entry below gives a single T cell receptor (beta chain) sequence along with its context. This sample includes further DNA sequences coding for the same CDR3. Trimming cost V 3 bases and J 6 bases; bases outside gene matches: 2. Germline values: CDR1 SGHRS, CDR2 YFSETQ. The CDR3 is made up of 14 amino acids. This entry is derived from a study of blood T cell repertoires in COVID-19. Generated by immunoSEQ multiplex PCR, the TCRdb table keeps only in-frame clones and is missing some. This table has about 110,000 clones, approximately 78% appearing once. The V and J genes are TRBV5-1 and TRBJ2-1; 11 positions match TRBD2. The TCR comes from an older man with acute or convalescent COVID-19. Sequenced: peripheral blood. DNA of the CDR3: TGCGCCAGCAGCTGGGGGACTAGCGGCAATGAGCAGTTCTTC. Amino acid sequence: CASSWGTSGNEQFF.